This T cell receptor beta chain was found in a study of CD8+CD57+ T cells in acquired aplastic anemia. Turning to the study itself: DNA per sorted CD4+ or CD8+ sample ranged roughly 0.17 to 27.4 ug, averaging 3.2 ug.

Points on this clonotype: Its matching antigen is unknown. A much bigger clone sits one base away, suggesting this may be a read error.

Before being chosen for sequencing, patients had shown CD8+CD57+ cell expansion by flow cytometry. Every patient presented with severe acquired aplastic anemia. CDR3 and TCR beta VDJ profiling relied on a genomic DNA template. Each CDR3 protein is one row after TCRdb ran MiXCR on the reads. The sample carries 210,000 or so distinct CDR3 sequences, roughly 50% recorded once. Trimming took 2 bases from V and 4 from J, leaving 15 bases between them. The CDR3 has 15 amino acids. Per germline, CDR1 SGHRS and CDR2 YFSETQ. Study findings and constraints: A significant difference in CD8+ Simpson's diversity between patients and controls was not found. Roughly 27 shared CD8+ CDR3s appeared highly expressed within patients' immunodominant clones.

Sequenced sample: sorted CD4+, CD8+, or CD8+CD57+ T cells (not recorded which) from PBMCs. V is TRBV5-1 and J is TRBJ1-2; TRBD1 might be the D (5 bases). The clonotype was recovered from a human donor with aplastic anemia. The CDR3 is CASSFSPLGGYGYTF. The CDR3 coding sequence is TGCGCCAGCAGCTTCAGTCCCCTTGGGGGCTATGGCTACACCTTC.